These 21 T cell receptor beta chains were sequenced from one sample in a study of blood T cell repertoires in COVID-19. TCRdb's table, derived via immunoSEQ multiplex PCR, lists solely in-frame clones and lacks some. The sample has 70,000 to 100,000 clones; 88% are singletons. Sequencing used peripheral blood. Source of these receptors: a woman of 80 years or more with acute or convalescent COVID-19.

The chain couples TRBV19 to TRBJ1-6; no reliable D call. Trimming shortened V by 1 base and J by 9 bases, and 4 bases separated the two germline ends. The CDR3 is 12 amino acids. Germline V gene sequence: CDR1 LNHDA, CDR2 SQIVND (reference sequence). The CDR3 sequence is CASSIASSPLHF. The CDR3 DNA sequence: TGTGCCAGTAGTATAGCGTCTTCACCCCTCCACTTT.

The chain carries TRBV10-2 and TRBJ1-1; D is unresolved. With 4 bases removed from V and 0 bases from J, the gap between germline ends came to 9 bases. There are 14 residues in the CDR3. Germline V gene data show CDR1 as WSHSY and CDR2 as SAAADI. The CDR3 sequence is CASSVTGMNTEAFF. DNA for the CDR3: TGCGCCAGCAGTGTGACGGGGATGAACACTGAAGCTTTCTTT.

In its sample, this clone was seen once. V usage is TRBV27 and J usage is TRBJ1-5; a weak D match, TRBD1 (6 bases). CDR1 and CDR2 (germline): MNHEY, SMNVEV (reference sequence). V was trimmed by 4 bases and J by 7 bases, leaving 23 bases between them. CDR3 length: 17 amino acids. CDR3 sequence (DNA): TGTGCCAGCAGTTCCCCGGATGCCAGGGCGAGGGGGCAGCCCCAGCATTTT. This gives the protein CASSSPDARARGQPQHF.

DNA for the CDR3: TGTGCCAGCAGCTTATTTGTTGGGACAGGGAATAACTATGGCTACACCTTC. It translates to CASSLFVGTGNNYGYTF. V and J are TRBV7-8 and TRBJ1-2, with 9 positions matching TRBD1. V was clipped by 2 bases and J by 1 base; unmatched bases: 8. This CDR3 region has 17 residues. Germline CDR1 is SGHVS and CDR2 is FQNEAQ.

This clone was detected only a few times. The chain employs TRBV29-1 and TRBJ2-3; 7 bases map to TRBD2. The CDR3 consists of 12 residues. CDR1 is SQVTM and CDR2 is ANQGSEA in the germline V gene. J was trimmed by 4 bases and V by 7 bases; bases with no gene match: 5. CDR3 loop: CSASSGADTQYF. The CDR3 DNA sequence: TGCAGCGCGTCTAGCGGTGCAGATACGCAGTATTTT.

The CDR3 nucleotides read TGTGCCAGCAGTCGGTCACTAGCGGGAGGGAGCAATGAGCAGTTCTTC. Translated, it gives CASSRSLAGGSNEQFF. The rearrangement joins TRBV6-4 to TRBJ2-1; 13 nucleotides align to TRBD2. This CDR3 spans 16 amino acids. Trimming cost V 5 bases and J 6 bases; bases outside gene matches: 7. The germline CDR1 and CDR2 sequences are MRHNA and SNTAGT.

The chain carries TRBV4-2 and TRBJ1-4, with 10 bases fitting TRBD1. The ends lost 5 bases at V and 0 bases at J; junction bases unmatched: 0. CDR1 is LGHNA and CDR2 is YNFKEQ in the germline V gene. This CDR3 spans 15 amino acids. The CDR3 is CASSGTGATNEKLFF. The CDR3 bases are TGTGCCAGCAGCGGGACAGGGGCAACTAATGAAAAACTGTTTTTT.

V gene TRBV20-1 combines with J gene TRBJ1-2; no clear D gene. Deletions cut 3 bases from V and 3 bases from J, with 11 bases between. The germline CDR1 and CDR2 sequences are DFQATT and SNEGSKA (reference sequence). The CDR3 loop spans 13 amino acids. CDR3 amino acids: CSASIQPDYGYTF. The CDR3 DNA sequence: TGCAGTGCTAGTATCCAACCGGACTATGGCTACACCTTC.

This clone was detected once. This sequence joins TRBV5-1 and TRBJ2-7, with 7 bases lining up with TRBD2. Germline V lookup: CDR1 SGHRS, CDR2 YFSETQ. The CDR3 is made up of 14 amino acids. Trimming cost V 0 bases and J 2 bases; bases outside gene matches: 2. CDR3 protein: CASSLAGGAYEQYF. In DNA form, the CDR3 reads TGCGCCAGCAGCTTGGCGGGGGGAGCCTACGAGCAGTACTTC.

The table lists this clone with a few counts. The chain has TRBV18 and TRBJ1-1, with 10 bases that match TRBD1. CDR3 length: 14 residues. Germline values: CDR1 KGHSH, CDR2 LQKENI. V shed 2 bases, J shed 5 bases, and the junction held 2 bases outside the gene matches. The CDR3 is CASSPGTGVTEAFF. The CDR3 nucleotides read TGTGCCAGCTCACCAGGGACAGGGGTAACTGAAGCTTTCTTT.

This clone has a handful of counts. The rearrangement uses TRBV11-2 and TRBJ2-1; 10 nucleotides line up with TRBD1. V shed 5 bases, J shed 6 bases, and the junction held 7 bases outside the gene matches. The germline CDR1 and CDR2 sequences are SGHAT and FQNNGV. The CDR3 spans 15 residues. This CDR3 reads CASSTGQGVGNEQFF. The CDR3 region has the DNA TGTGCCAGCAGCACCGGACAGGGGGTTGGCAATGAGCAGTTCTTC.

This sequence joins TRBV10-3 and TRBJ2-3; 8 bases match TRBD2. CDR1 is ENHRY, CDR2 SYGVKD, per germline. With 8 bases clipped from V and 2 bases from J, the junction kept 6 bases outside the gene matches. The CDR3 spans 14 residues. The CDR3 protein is CAIGFSGDTDTQYF. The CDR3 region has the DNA TGTGCCATCGGTTTTAGCGGGGACACAGATACGCAGTATTTT.

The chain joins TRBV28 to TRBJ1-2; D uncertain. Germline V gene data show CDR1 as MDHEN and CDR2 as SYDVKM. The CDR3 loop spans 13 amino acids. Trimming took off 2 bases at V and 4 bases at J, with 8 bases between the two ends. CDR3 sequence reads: CASSLREPYGYTF. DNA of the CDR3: TGTGCCAGCAGTTTACGGGAACCCTATGGCTACACCTTC.

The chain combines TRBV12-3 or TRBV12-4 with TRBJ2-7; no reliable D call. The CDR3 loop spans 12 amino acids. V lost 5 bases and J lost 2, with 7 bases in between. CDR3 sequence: CASSPSTYEQYF. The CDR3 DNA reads TGTGCCAGCAGTCCTAGTACCTACGAGCAGTACTTC.

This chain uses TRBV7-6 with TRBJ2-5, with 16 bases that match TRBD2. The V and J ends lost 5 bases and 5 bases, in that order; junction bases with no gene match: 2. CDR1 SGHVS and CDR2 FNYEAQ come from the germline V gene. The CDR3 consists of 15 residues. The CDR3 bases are TGTGCCAGCAGCCCGGGACTAGCGGGAGGGGAGACCCAGTACTTC. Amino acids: CASSPGLAGGETQYF.

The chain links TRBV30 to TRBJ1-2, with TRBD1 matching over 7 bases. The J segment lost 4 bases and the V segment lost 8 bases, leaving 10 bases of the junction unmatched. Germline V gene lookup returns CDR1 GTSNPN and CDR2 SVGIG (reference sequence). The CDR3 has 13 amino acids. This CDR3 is CAARDSQPYGYTF. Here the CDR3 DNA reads TGTGCCGCGCGGGACAGCCAGCCCTATGGCTACACCTTC.

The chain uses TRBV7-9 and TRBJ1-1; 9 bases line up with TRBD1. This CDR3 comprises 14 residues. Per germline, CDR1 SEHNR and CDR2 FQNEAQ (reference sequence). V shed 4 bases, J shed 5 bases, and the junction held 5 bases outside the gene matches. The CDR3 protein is CASSSQGAETEAFF. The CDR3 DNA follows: TGTGCCAGCAGCTCACAGGGGGCTGAAACTGAAGCTTTCTTT.

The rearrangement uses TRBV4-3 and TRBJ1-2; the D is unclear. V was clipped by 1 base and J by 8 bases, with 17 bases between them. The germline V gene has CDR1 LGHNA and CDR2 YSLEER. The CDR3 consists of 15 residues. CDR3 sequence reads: CASSQVASGGAGYTF. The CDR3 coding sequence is TGCGCCAGCAGCCAAGTCGCGTCAGGTGGTGCGGGCTACACCTTC.

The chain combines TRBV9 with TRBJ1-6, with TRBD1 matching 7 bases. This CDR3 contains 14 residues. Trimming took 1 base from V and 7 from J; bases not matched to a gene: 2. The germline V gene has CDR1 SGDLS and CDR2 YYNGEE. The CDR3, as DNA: TGTGCCAGCAGCGTAAAGGGGGCCAATTCACCCCTCCACTTT. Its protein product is CASSVKGANSPLHF.

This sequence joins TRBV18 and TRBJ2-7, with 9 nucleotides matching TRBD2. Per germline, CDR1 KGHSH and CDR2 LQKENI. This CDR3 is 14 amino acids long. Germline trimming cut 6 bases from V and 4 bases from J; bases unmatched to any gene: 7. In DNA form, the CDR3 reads TGTGCCAGCTCGTTAGCGGGAGTGTTGTACGAGCAGTACTTC. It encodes CASSLAGVLYEQYF.

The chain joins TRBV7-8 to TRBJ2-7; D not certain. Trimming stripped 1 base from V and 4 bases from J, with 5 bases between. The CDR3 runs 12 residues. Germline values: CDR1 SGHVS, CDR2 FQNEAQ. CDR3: CASSLVPYEQYF. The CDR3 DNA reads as TGTGCCAGCAGCTTAGTTCCATACGAGCAGTACTTC.